This TCR beta chain was recovered during a study of blood T cells in healthy people across ages. Together with a sample-barcoded 5' primer, a J-beta primer mix was included in a second PCR lasting about 6 to 11 cycles. The yield of each sample was at least 3 million CDR3-containing paired-end reads. TCRdb fed the 5' RACE reads into MiXCR, producing one record per CDR3 protein. The sample shows about 1.8 million distinct CDR3 sequences, roughly 49% of them seen only once. The CDR3 has 20 residues. Trimming left V 0 bases short and J 5 bases short, with 28 bases between. The TCR was taken from a woman between 40 and 50 years old in good health. Sequencing was done on a sample of blood. The chain is built from TRBV5-7 and TRBJ2-3; tentatively, D is TRBD1 (6 bases). TRBV5-7 is an open reading frame whose function is uncertain. The CDR3 DNA reads as TGTGCCAGCAGCTTGGTCCCATCAGGGGAAGGACCATTGATAGTAGATACGCAGTATTTT. Translated: CASSLVPSGEGPLIVDTQYF.